The entry below describes one T cell receptor (beta chain). Trimming removed 5 bases from V and 3 bases from J; junction bases left unmatched: 10. The CDR3 spans 17 residues. The V gene's germline CDR1 is SEHNR and CDR2 FQNEAQ (reference sequence). This entry is derived from a study of blood T cell repertoires in COVID-19. Study-wide background: Samples representing acute and convalescent COVID-19 were sourced from the United States, Italy and Spain. Sources were T cells, B-cell-depleted T cells, or PBMCs; the material itself was cDNA or gDNA.

Libraries were prepared by immunoSEQ multiplex PCR; TCRdb keeps only in-frame clonotypes and omits some of them. Of some 220,000 clones listed, 82% are singletons. Specimen: peripheral blood. The chain is built from TRBV7-9 and TRBJ2-6, with 7 bases that match TRBD1. The origin of this receptor is a woman in her 70s with COVID-19, enrolled during active disease. The CDR3: CASSPRQGISGANVLTF. For the CDR3, the DNA is TGTGCCAGCAGCCCCAGACAGGGAATAAGTGGGGCCAACGTCCTGACTTTC.